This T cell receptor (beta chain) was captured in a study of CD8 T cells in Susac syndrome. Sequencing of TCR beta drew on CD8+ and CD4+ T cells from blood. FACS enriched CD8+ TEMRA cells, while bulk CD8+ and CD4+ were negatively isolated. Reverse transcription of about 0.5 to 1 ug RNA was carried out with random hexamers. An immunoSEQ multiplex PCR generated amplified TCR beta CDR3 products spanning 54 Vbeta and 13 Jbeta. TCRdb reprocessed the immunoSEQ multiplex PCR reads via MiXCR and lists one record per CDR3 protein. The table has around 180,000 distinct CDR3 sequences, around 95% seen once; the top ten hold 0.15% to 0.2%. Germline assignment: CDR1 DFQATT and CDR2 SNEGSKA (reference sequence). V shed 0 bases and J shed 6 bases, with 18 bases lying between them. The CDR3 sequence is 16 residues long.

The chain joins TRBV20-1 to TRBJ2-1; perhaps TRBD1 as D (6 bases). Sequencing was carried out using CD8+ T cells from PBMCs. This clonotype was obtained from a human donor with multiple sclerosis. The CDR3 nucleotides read TGCAGTGCTAGAGATCGAGGGGGACCCGTGGGCAATGAGCAGTTCTTC. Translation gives CSARDRGGPVGNEQFF.